This T cell receptor (beta chain) stems from a study of memory B cells and T cells in multiple sclerosis. Stimulus-free culture yielded autoproliferating CFSE-dim and non-proliferating CFSE-high T cells, each sequenced separately. Roughly 5x10^7 CFSE-labeled PBMCs were cultured around seven days unstimulated, then replicate wells were pooled. As regards this clone: Antigen unknown.

Between the trimmed V and J ends, which lost 1 base and 13 bases, there was a span of 18 bases. The CDR3 loop spans 15 amino acids. From germline, CDR1 is SGHDT and CDR2 YYEEEE. Method: immunoSEQ multiplex PCR; TCRdb's copy keeps in-frame clones and lacks some. Counted here are about 42,000 clones, over 75% occurring once; the ten biggest clones make up about 1.1%. Sequenced material: PBMCs from blood kept in culture. The genes are TRBV5-6 and TRBJ1-6; a possible D gene is TRBD1 (6 bases). This clonotype was sampled from a human donor with multiple sclerosis. CDR3 residues: CASSLTWGAQMPLHF. The CDR3 region has the DNA TGTGCCAGCAGCTTGACCTGGGGGGCTCAAATGCCCCTCCACTTT.